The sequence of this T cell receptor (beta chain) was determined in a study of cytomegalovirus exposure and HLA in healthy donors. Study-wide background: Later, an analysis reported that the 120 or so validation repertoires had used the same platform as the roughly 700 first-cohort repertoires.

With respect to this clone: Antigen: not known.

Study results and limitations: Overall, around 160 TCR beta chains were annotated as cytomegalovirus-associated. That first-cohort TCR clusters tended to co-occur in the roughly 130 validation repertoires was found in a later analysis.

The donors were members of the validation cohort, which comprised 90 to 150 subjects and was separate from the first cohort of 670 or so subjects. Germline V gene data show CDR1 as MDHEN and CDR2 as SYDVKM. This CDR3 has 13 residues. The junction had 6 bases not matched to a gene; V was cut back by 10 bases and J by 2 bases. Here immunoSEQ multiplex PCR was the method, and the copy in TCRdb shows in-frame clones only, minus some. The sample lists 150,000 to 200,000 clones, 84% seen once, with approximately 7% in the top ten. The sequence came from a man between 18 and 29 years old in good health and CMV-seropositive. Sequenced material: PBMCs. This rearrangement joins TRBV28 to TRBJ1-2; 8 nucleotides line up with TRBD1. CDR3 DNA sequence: TGTGCCATCTGGACAGGGACCAACTATGGCTACACCTTC. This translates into CAIWTGTNYGYTF.